This is a list of T cell receptor beta chains from one sample in a study of blood T cells in healthy people across ages. Each CDR3 protein is one row after TCRdb ran MiXCR on the 5' RACE reads. This table has about 700,000 distinct CDR3 sequences, roughly 30% appearing once. Sequenced: blood. The receptors come from an elderly woman in good health. The CDR3 runs from the conserved cysteine through the conserved F or W.

j_call v_call cdr3_aa
TRBJ2-3 TRBV29-1 CSVRPSDRAEDTQYF
TRBJ2-7 TRBV7-2 CASSPRGGRFYEQYF
TRBJ2-3 TRBV5-5 CASSLVITTSGLGDTQYF
TRBJ1-5 TRBV7-2 CASSVDGYSNQPQHF
TRBJ1-2 TRBV3-1 CASSPNHFNYGYTF
TRBJ2-3 TRBV7-8 CASSASTSGFGDTQYF
TRBJ2-3 TRBV7-2 CASSPGLAGGRGTQYF
TRBJ2-3 TRBV6-2/TRBV6-3 CASSSTARFGTDTQYF
TRBJ2-5 TRBV20-1 CSARDGRGGLAETQYF
TRBJ2-3 TRBV7-9 CASSLELRTSGGTTDTQYF
TRBJ2-1 TRBV28 CAISSGAYNEQFF
TRBJ2-1 TRBV2 CASSPTSGRASYNEQFF
TRBJ1-2 TRBV7-2 CASSLEGGNYGYTF
TRBJ1-1 TRBV12-3/TRBV12-4 CASTLWGSMNTEAFF
TRBJ2-1 TRBV20-1 CSPGGGAEITNEQFF
TRBJ2-1 TRBV4-3 CASSQDLKVNEQFF
TRBJ1-1 TRBV18 CASSQPGNRVNTEAFF